This passage covers 2 T cell receptor beta chains from one sample sequenced in a study of T cell changes during pregnancy in multiple sclerosis. Libraries were prepared by immunoSEQ multiplex PCR; TCRdb keeps only in-frame clonotypes and omits some of them. The sample carries fewer than 60,000 clones, approximately 91% recorded once. Here the sequenced sample was peripheral blood, taken after pregnancy. Receptors originate from a female donor in good health, enrolled as a control in a pregnancy study.

CDR3 amino acids: CASSTGTGGKELFF. The CDR3 bases are TGTGCCAGCAGTACCGGGACAGGGGGAAAGGAACTGTTTTTT. The chain is built from TRBV25-1 and TRBJ2-2; 11 nucleotides line up with TRBD1. Trimming cost V 5 bases and J 14 bases; bases outside gene matches: 10. This CDR3 region has 14 residues. Germline V gene lookup returns CDR1 MGHDK and CDR2 SYGVNS.

The genes are TRBV19 and TRBJ2-7; 11 nucleotides match TRBD1. V was clipped by 5 bases and J by 2 bases; unmatched bases: 2. The CDR3 sequence is 14 residues long. Looked up from germline, CDR1 is LNHDA and CDR2 is SQIVND (reference sequence). The CDR3 region has the DNA TGTGCCAGTAGTCCGGGACAGGGGGCCTACGAGCAGTACTTC. Its translation: CASSPGQGAYEQYF.